The 6 T cell receptor beta chains in this list originate from one sample, sequenced in a study of blood T cells in healthy people across ages. Using a J-beta primer mix together with a sample-barcoded 5' primer, a second PCR was run for roughly 7 to 12 cycles. TCRdb re-called the 5' RACE reads with MiXCR, one entry per CDR3 protein. The table shows around 2 million distinct CDR3 sequences, with approximately 40% occurring only once. Material for sequencing was blood. Receptor source: a human donor in good health.

The chain combines TRBV4-2 with TRBJ2-5; perhaps TRBD2 as D (8 bases). Looked up from germline, CDR1 is LGHNA and CDR2 is YNFKEQ. CDR3 size: 18 residues. Trimming removed 3 bases at V and 5 bases at J, with 25 bases between. Here the CDR3 reads CASSQGFSGVFRGETQYF. CDR3 coding DNA: TGTGCCAGCAGCCAGGGATTTAGCGGGGTCTTCAGGGGGGAGACCCAGTACTTC.

Only a few counts were recorded for this clonotype. The chain uses TRBV6-4 and TRBJ2-6; D may be TRBD2 (5 bases). The CDR3 has 16 amino acids. Trimming took 0 bases from V and 2 from J, leaving 8 bases between them. Germline loops: CDR1 MRHNA, CDR2 SNTAGT. The chain's CDR3 is CASSDSNGAGANVLTF. The CDR3 coding sequence is TGTGCCAGCAGTGACTCGAACGGGGCTGGGGCCAACGTCCTGACTTTC.

The rearrangement joins TRBV28 to TRBJ2-3; 9 nucleotides align to TRBD2. V shed 8 bases, J shed 9 bases, and the junction held 12 bases outside the gene matches. The CDR3 contains 14 residues. The germline V gene has CDR1 MDHEN and CDR2 SYDVKM. As DNA, the CDR3 is TGTGCCAGCTTAGCGGGGGCCCAAGTTGGGACGCAGTATTTT. It specifies CASLAGAQVGTQYF.

The V and J genes are TRBV7-2 and TRBJ2-1; possibly TRBD1 or TRBD2 for D (5 bases each). Germline V lookup: CDR1 SGHTA, CDR2 FQGNSA. This CDR3 spans 15 amino acids. Trimming pared 4 bases from V and 4 bases from J, leaving 14 bases between. The CDR3 nucleotides are TGTGCCAGCAGCTCACGGGACGGCTTTTACAATGAGCAGTTCTTC. Translated: CASSSRDGFYNEQFF.

This clonotype was seen a few times. This chain joins TRBV7-9 and TRBJ2-3; 12 bases line up with TRBD2. V was pared by 3 bases and J by 2 bases, with 3 bases of the junction left unmatched. The V gene's germline CDR1 is SEHNR and CDR2 FQNEAQ (reference sequence). The CDR3 totals 16 residues. CDR3 nucleotide sequence: TGTGCCAGCAGCTTGACTAGCGGGGGAGACACAGATACGCAGTATTTT. This sequence encodes CASSLTSGGDTDTQYF.

The chain recombines TRBV5-4 with TRBJ2-2, with a possible D match to TRBD1 (5 bases). Germline V gene lookup returns CDR1 SGHNT and CDR2 YYREEE (reference sequence). Deletions cut 4 bases from V and 1 base from J, with 11 bases between. The CDR3 covers 15 residues. CDR3 bases: TGTGCCAGCAGCCAATTAGACAGGAACACCGGGGAGCTGTTTTTT. It yields the protein CASSQLDRNTGELFF.